Listed here are 10 T cell receptor beta chains from one sample, sequenced in a study of blood T cell repertoires in COVID-19. Sequencing used immunoSEQ multiplex PCR; TCRdb keeps in-frame clones, though not all of them. Counted here are about 170,000 clones, 92% occurring once; the ten biggest clones make up approximately 4.8%. Material: peripheral blood. These receptors came from a man aged 25 to 45 with COVID-19, enrolled during active disease.

The CDR3 region has the DNA TGTGCCAGCAGCCCGGGAGGACGGGGATCCTACGAGCAGTACTTC. Translated, it gives CASSPGGRGSYEQYF. The V and J genes are TRBV9 and TRBJ2-7, with TRBD2 matching 7 bases. After removal of 4 bases from V and 1 base from J, the junction contained 8 bases not matched to a gene. This CDR3 has 15 residues. Germline V gives CDR1 SGDLS, CDR2 YYNGEE.

Only a few counts were recorded for this clone. The V and J genes are TRBV6-4 and TRBJ2-3; 8 bases are a match to TRBD2. The trim removed 3 bases at V and 4 bases at J, leaving 6 bases unmatched. The CDR3 extends over 15 amino acids. From germline, CDR1 is MRHNA and CDR2 SNTAGT. The CDR3 protein is CASSESGGGSDTQYF. The CDR3 bases are TGTGCCAGCAGTGAGAGCGGGGGCGGTTCAGATACGCAGTATTTT.

This rearrangement joins TRBV5-4 to TRBJ1-2; D is undetermined. Germline V gene data show CDR1 as SGHNT and CDR2 as YYREEE (reference sequence). The CDR3 contains 15 residues. V lost 0 bases, J lost 0 bases, and 9 bases lay in between. CDR3 nucleotide sequence: TGTGCCAGCAGCTTGGCAGTGCTAGCTAACTATGGCTACACCTTC. It specifies CASSLAVLANYGYTF.

V usage is TRBV28 and J usage is TRBJ1-1; D is undetermined. The V gene's germline CDR1 is MDHEN and CDR2 SYDVKM. V shed 4 bases and J shed 2 bases, with 14 bases lying between them. The CDR3 totals 15 residues. In DNA, the CDR3 is TGTGCCAGCAGTTCCCCCCGCGTAGAAAACACTGAAGCTTTCTTT. Amino acids: CASSSPRVENTEAFF.

This clone came up once. This chain connects TRBV6-5 to TRBJ2-5; maybe TRBD1 (6 bases). This CDR3 is 15 amino acids long. Trimming cost V 2 bases and J 5 bases, with 15 bases left between them. CDR1 and CDR2 from the germline V gene are MNHEY and SVGAGI. This chain's CDR3 is CASSYGSGEWETQYF. The CDR3 coding sequence is TGTGCCAGCAGTTACGGGTCAGGGGAGTGGGAGACCCAGTACTTC.

The chain couples TRBV4-2 to TRBJ2-7, with 7 bases that match TRBD2. The CDR3 consists of 17 residues. Germline CDR1 and CDR2: LGHNA and YNFKEQ. After removal of 0 bases from V and 0 bases from J, the junction contained 8 bases not matched to a gene. CDR3 amino acids: CASSQDRSGSSSYEQYF. The CDR3 nucleotides read TGTGCCAGCAGCCAAGATCGTAGCGGGTCCAGCTCCTACGAGCAGTACTTC.

The chain has TRBV27 and TRBJ1-2, with D possibly being TRBD1 (5 bases). Trimming left V 7 bases short and J 0 bases short, with 18 bases between. Germline CDR1 and CDR2: MNHEY and SMNVEV (reference sequence). The CDR3 consists of 16 residues. The CDR3 region is CASTRMMGGANYGYTF. Here the CDR3 DNA reads TGTGCCAGCACCCGTATGATGGGGGGGGCTAACTATGGCTACACCTTC.

The V and J genes are TRBV28 and TRBJ1-2, with 8 bases identical to TRBD1. The junction had 7 bases not matched to a gene; V was cut back by 5 bases and J by 2 bases. The CDR3 runs 15 residues. Germline V gene data show CDR1 as MDHEN and CDR2 as SYDVKM. The CDR3, as DNA: TGTGCCAGCAGTCGATCCGGGACAGGCAACTATGGCTACACCTTC. Protein: CASSRSGTGNYGYTF.

V gene TRBV18 combines with J gene TRBJ1-5; 12 nucleotides agree with TRBD1. Germline CDR1 is KGHSH and CDR2 is LQKENI. The CDR3 has 15 residues. Losses at the gene ends were 5 bases for V and 8 bases for J; bases not matched to a gene: 7. This CDR3 reads CASSFGTGGAEPQHF. The CDR3 nucleotides read TGTGCCAGCTCATTCGGGACAGGGGGCGCGGAGCCCCAGCATTTT.

CDR3 DNA: TGTGCCAGCAGTTTCATTAACTATGGCTACACCTTC. Translating gives CASSFINYGYTF. The J gene is TRBJ1-2, the V gene TRBV12-3 or TRBV12-4; unclear D gene. The CDR3 is 12 residues long. Trimming left V 3 bases short and J 1 base short, with 3 bases between.